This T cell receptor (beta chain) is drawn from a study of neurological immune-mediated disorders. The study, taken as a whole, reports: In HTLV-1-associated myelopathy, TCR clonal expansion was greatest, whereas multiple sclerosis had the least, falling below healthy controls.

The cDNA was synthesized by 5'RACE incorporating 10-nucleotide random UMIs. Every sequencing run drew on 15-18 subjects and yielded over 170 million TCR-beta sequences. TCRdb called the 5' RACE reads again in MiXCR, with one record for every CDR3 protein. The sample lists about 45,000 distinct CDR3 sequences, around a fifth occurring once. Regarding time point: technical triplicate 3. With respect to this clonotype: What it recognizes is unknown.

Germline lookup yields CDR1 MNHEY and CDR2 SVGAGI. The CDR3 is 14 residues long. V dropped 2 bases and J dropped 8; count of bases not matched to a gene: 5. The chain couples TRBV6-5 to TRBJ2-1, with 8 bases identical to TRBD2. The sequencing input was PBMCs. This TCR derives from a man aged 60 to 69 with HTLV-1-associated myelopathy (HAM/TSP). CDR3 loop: CASSYQTGGYEQFF. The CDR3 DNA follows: TGTGCCAGCAGTTACCAGACGGGGGGGTATGAGCAGTTCTTC.